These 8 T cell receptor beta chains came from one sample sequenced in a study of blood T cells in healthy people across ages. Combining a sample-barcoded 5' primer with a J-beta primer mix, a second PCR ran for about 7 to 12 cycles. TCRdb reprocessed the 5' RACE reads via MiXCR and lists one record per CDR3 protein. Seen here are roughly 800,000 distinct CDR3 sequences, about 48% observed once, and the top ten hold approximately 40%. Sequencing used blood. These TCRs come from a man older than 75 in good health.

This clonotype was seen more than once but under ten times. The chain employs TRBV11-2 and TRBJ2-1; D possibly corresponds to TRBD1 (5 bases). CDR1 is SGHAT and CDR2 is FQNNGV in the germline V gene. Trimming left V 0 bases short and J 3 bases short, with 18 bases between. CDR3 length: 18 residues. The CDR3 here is CASSLEALDTTYYNEQFF. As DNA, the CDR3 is TGTGCCAGCAGCTTAGAGGCTTTGGACACCACGTACTACAATGAGCAGTTCTTC.

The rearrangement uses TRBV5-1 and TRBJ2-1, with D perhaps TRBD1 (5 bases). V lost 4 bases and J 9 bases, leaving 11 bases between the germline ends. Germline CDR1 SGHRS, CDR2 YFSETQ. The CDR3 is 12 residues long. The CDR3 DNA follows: TGCGCCAGCAGCCTGGGGCAATTTGAGCAGTTCTTC. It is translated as CASSLGQFEQFF. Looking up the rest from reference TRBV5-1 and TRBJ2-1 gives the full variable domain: KAGVTQTPRYLIKTRGQQVTLSCSPISGHRSVSWYQQTPGQGLQFLFEYFSETQRNKGNFPGRFSGRQFSNSRSEMNVSTLELGDSALYLCASSLGQFEQFFGPGTRLTVL.

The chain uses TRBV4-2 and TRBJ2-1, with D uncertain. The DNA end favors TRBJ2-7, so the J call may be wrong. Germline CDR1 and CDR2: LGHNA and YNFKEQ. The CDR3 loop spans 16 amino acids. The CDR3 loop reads CASSQGNRKEYNEQYF. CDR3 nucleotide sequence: TGTGCCAGCAGCCAAGGGAATCGTAAGGAGTACAATGAGCAGTACTTC.

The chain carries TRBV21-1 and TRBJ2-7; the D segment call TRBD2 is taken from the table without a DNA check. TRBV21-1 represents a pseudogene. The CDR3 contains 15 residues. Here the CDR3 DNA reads TGTGCCAGCAGCAAAGAAGCGGGGAAAGGCTACGAGCAGTACTTC. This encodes CASSKEAGKGYEQYF.

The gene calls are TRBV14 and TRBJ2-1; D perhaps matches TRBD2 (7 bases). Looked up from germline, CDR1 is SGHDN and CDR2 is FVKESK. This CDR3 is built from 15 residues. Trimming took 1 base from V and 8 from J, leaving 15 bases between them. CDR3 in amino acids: CASSQGWAGADEQFF. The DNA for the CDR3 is TGTGCCAGCAGCCAAGGATGGGCGGGGGCTGATGAGCAGTTCTTC.

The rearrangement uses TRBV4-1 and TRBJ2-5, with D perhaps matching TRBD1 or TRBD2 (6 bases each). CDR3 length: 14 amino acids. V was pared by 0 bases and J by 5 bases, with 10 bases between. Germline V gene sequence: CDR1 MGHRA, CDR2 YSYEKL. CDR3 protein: CASSQDPGAETQYF. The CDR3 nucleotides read TGCGCCAGCAGCCAAGATCCGGGGGCCGAGACCCAGTACTTC.

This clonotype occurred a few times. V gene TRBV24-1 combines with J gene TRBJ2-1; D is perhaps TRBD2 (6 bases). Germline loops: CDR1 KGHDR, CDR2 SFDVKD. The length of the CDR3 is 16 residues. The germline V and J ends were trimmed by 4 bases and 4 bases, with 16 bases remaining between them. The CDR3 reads CATSDPQTSMYNEQFF. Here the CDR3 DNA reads TGTGCCACCAGTGACCCTCAGACTAGTATGTACAATGAGCAGTTCTTC.

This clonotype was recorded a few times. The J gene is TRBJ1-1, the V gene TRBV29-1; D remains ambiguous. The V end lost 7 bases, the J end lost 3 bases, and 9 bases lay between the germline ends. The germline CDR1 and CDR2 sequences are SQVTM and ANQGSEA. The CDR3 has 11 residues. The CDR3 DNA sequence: TGCAGCGCTCTTGGGTACACTGAAGCTTTCTTT. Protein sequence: CSALGYTEAFF.